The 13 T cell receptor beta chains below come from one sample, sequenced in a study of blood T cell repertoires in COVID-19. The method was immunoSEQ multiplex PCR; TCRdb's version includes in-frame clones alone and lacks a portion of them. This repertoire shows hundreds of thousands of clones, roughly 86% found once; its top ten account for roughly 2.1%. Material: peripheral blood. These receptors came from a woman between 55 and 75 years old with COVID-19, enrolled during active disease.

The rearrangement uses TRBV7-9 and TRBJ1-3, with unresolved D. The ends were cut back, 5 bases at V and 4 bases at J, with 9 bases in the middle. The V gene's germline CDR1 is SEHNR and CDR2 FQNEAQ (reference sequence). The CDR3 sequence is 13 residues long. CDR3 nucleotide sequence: TGTGCCAGCAGCCATCCGGGGGGAAACACCATATATTTT. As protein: CASSHPGGNTIYF.

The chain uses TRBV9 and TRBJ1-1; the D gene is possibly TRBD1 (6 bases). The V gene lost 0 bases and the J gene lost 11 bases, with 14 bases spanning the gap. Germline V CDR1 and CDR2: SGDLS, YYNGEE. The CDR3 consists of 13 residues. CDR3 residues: CASSVAGTGPAFF. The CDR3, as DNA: TGTGCCAGCAGCGTAGCGGGAACAGGGCCGGCTTTCTTT.

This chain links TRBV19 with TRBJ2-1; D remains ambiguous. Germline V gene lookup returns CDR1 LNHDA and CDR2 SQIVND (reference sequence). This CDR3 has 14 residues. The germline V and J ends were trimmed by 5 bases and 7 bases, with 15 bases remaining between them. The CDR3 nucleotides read TGTGCCAGTAGTGTCCCGGGTAACATAAATGAGCAGTTCTTC. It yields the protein CASSVPGNINEQFF. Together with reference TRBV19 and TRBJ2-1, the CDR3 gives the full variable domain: DGGITQSPKYLFRKEGQNVTLSCEQNLNHDAMYWYRQDPGQGLRLIYYSQIVNDFQKGDIAEGYSVSREKKESFPLTVTSAQKNPTAFYLCASSVPGNINEQFFGPGTRLTVL.

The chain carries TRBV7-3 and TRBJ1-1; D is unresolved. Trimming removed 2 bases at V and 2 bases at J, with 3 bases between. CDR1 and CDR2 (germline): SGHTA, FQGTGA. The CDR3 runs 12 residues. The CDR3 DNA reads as TGTGCCAGCAGCTTATCAAACACTGAAGCTTTCTTT. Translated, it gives CASSLSNTEAFF.

In DNA, the CDR3 is TGTGCCAGCAGCCAAGAAAAAAGACAGGGGGCTGGTGGAAACACCATATATTTT. Translation: CASSQEKRQGAGGNTIYF. The rearrangement joins TRBV4-2 to TRBJ1-3; the match to TRBD1 covers 10 bases. Germline V gene lookup returns CDR1 LGHNA and CDR2 YNFKEQ. The junction had 8 bases not matched to a gene; V was cut back by 0 bases and J by 3 bases. There are 18 residues in the CDR3.

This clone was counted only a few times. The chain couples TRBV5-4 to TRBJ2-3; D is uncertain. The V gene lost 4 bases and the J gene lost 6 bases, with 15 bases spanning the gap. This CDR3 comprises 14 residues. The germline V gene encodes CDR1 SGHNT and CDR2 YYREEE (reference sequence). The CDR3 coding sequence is TGTGCCAGCAGCCAAGGAGACCCTCGGGATACGCAGTATTTT. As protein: CASSQGDPRDTQYF.

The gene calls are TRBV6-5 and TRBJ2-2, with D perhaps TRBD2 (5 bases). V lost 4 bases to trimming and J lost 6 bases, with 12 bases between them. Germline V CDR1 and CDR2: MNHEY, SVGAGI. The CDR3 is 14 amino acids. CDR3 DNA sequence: TGTGCCAGCAGTTCGACGGGAAGACCCGGGGAGCTGTTTTTT. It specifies CASSSTGRPGELFF.

The CDR3 region is CASSPFPRGRQGGNQPQHF. The CDR3, as DNA: TGCGCCAGCAGCCCGTTTCCCCGGGGGAGACAGGGTGGAAATCAGCCCCAGCATTTT. The chain combines TRBV4-1 with TRBJ1-5, with TRBD1 identical over 7 bases. The length of the CDR3 is 19 residues. V gave up 4 bases and J gave up 4 bases; unmatched junction bases: 19. CDR1 is MGHRA and CDR2 is YSYEKL in the germline V gene.

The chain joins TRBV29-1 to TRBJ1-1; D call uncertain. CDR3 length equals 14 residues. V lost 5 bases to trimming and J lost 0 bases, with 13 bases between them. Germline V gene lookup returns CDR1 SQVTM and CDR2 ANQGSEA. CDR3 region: CSVLAQNMNTEAFF. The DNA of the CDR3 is TGCAGCGTTTTGGCACAAAACATGAACACTGAAGCTTTCTTT.

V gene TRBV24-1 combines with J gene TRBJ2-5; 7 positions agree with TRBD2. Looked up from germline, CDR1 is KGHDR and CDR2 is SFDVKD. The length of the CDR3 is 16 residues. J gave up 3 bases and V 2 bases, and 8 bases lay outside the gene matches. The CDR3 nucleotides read TGTGCCACCAGTGATTCGACTGGCGGGGGAGAAGAGACCCAGTACTTC. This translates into CATSDSTGGGEETQYF.

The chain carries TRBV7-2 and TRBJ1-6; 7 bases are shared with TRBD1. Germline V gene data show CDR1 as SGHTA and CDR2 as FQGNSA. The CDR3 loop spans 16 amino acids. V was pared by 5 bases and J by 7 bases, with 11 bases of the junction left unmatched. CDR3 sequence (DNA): TGTGCCAGCAGCACCTTTTACAGGGGATTGAATTCACCCCTCCACTTT. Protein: CASSTFYRGLNSPLHF.

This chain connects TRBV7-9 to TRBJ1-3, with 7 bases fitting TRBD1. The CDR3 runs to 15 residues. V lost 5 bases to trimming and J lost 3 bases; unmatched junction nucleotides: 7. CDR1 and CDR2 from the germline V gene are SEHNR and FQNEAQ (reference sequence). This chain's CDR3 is CASSLRDRGGNTIYF. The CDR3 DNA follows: TGTGCCAGCAGCCTGCGGGACAGAGGTGGAAACACCATATATTTT.

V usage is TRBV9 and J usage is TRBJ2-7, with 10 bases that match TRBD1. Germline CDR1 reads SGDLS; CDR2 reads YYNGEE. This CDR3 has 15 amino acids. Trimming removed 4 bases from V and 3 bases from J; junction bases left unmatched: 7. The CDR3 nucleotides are TGTGCCAGCAGCCCTGGGACAGGGGTCAACTACGAGCAGTACTTC. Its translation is CASSPGTGVNYEQYF.